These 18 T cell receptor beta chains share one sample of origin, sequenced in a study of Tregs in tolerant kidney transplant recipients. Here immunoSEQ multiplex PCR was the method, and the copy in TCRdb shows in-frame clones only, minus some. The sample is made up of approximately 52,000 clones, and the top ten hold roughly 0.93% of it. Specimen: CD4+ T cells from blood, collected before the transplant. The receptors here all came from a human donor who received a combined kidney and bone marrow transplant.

The sequenced part of the CDR3 DNA is TGTGCCAGCTCACCTCGGACAGACAATGAAAAA. It translates to CASSPRTDNEK. The full CDR3 protein is CASSPRTDNEKLFF. The chain links TRBV18 to TRBJ1-4, with a tentative D call TRBD1 (6 bases). The DNA ends 3 residues before the CDR3 does, and the rest of the CDR3 is filled in from the germline J gene. Trimming pared 3 bases from V and 5 bases from J, leaving 10 bases between. Germline V gene sequence: CDR1 KGHSH, CDR2 LQKENI. The CDR3 sequence is 14 residues long.

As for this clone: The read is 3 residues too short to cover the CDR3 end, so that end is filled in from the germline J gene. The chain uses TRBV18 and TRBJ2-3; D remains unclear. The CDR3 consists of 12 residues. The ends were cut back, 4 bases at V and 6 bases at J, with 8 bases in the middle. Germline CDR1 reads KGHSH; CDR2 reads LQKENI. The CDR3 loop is CASSLIADTQYF. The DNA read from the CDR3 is TGTGCCAGCTCACTCATTGCGGATACG.

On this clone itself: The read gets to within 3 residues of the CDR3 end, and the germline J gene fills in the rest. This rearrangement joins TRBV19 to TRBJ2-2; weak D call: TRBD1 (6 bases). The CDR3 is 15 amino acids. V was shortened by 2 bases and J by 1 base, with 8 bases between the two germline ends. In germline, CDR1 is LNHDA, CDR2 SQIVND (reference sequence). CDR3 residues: CASSILTGNTGELFF. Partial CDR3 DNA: TGTGCCAGTAGTATATTGACAGGGAACACCGGGGAG. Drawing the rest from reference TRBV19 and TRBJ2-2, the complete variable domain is DGGITQSPKYLFRKEGQNVTLSCEQNLNHDAMYWYRQDPGQGLRLIYYSQIVNDFQKGDIAEGYSVSREKKESFPLTVTSAQKNPTAFYLCASSILTGNTGELFFGEGSRLTVL.

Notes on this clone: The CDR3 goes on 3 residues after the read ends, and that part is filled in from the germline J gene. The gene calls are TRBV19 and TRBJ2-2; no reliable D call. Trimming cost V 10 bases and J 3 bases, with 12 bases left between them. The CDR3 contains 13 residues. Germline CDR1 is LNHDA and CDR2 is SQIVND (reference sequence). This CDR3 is CATELAYTGELFF. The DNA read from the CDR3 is TGTGCCACCGAATTAGCTTACACCGGGGAG. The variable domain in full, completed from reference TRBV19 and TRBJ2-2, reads DGGITQSPKYLFRKEGQNVTLSCEQNLNHDAMYWYRQDPGQGLRLIYYSQIVNDFQKGDIAEGYSVSREKKESFPLTVTSAQKNPTAFYLCATELAYTGELFFGEGSRLTVL.

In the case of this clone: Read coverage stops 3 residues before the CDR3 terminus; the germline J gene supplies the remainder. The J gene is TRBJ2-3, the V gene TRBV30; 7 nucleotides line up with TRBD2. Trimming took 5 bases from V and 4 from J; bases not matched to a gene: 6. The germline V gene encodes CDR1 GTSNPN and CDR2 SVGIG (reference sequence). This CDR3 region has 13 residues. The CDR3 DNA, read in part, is TGTGCCTGGGGGGGGGTAAGGGCAGATACG. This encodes CAWGGVRADT. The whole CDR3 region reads CAWGGVRADTQYF. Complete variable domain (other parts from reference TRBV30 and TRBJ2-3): SQTIHQWPATLVQPVGSPLSLECTVEGTSNPNLYWYRQAAGRGLQLLFYSVGIGQISSEVPQNLSASRPQDRQFILSSKKLLLSDSGFYLCAWGGVRADTQYFGPGTRLTVL.

The part of the CDR3 DNA that was read is TGTGCCATCAGTGAGTCGAGGGACAGGGGAAGGGCTGGGGCCAACGTC. Translation: CAISESRDRGRAGANV. The whole CDR3 reads CAISESRDRGRAGANVLTF. V usage is TRBV10-3 and J usage is TRBJ2-6, with TRBD1 matching over 10 bases. From the germline J gene comes the end of the CDR3, since the read stops 3 residues before it. Per the germline V gene, CDR1 is ENHRY and CDR2 is SYGVKD. The CDR3 runs to 19 residues. V lost 0 bases and J lost 2; bases outside the gene matches: 7.

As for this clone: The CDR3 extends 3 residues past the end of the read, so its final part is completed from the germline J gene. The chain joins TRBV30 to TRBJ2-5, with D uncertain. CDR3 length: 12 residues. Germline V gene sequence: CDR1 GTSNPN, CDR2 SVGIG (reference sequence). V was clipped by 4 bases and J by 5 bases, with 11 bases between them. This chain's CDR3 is CAWNFIGETQYF. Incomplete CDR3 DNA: TGTGCCTGGAACTTTATAGGGGAGACC.

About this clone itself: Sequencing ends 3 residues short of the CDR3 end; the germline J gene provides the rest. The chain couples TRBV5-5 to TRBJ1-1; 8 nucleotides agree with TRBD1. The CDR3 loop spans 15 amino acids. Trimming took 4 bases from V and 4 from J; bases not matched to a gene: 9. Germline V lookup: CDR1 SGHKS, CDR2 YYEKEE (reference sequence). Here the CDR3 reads CASSTYQGAGTEAFF. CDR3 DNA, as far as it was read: TGTGCCAGCAGCACCTATCAGGGGGCCGGCACTGAA.

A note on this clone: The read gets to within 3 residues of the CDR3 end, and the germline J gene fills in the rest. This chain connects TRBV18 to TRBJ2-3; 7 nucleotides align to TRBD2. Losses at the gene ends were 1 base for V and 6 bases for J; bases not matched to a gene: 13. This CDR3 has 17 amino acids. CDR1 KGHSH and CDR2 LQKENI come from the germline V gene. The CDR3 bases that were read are TGTGCCAGCTCACCACAACCCCTTAGCGGGCTCGGGGATACG. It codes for CASSPQPLSGLGDT. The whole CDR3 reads CASSPQPLSGLGDTQYF.

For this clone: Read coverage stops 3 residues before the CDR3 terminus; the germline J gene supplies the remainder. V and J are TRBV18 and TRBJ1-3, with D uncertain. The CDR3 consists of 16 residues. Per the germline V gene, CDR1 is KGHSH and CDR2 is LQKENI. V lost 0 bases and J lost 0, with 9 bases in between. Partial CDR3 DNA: TGTGCCAGCTCACCACCTTCCGTGTCCTCTGGAAACACC. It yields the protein CASSPPSVSSGNT. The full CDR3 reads CASSPPSVSSGNTIYF.

The covered CDR3 bases are TGCGCCAGCGGATCCCTACCAGGGGGCTCCTACGAG. Translating it yields CASGSLPGGSYE. The whole CDR3 sequence reads CASGSLPGGSYEQYF. The rearrangement joins TRBV5-1 to TRBJ2-7, with 7 bases identical to TRBD1. The read falls 3 residues short of the CDR3 end, and the missing part is taken from the germline J gene. V lost 7 bases and J lost 0; bases outside the gene matches: 10. This CDR3 has 15 residues. Germline V gene lookup returns CDR1 SGHRS and CDR2 YFSETQ.

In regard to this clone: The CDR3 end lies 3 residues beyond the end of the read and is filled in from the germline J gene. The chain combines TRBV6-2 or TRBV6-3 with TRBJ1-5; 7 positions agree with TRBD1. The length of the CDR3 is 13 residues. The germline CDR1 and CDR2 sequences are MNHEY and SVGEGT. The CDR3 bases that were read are TGTGCCACCTCCAGGGGACAGCCAACTCCC. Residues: CATSRGQPTP. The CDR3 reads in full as CATSRGQPTPQHF.

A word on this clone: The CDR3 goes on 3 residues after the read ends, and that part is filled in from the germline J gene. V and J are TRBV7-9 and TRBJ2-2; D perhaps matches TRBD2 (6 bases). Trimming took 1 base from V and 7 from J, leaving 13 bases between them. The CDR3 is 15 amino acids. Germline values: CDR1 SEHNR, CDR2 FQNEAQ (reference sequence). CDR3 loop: CASSLGGKESGELFF. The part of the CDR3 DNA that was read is TGTGCCAGCAGCTTAGGCGGGAAGGAAAGCGGGGAG.

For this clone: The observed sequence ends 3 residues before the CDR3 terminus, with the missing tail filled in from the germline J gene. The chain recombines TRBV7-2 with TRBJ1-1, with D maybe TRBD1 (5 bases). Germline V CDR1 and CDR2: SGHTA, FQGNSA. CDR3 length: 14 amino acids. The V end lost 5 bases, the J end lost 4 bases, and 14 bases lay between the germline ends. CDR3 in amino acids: CASSPREGATEAFF. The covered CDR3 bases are TGTGCCAGCAGCCCAAGGGAAGGGGCCACTGAA.

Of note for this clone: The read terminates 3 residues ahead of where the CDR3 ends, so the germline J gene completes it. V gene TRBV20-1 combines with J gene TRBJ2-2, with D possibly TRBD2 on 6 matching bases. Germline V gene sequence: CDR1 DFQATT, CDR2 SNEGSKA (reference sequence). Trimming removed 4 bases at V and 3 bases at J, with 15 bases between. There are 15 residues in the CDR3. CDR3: CSAISSAEDTGELFF. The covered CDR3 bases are TGCAGTGCTATTTCTAGCGCCGAGGACACCGGGGAG.

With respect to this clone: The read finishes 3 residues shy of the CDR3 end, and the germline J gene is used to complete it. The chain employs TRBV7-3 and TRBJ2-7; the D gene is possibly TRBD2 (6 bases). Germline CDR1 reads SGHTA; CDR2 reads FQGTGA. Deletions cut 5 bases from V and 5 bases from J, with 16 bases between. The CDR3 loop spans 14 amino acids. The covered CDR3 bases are TGTGCCAGCAGCCCCCAGACTAGTTCCGACGAG. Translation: CASSPQTSSDE. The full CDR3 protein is CASSPQTSSDEQYF.

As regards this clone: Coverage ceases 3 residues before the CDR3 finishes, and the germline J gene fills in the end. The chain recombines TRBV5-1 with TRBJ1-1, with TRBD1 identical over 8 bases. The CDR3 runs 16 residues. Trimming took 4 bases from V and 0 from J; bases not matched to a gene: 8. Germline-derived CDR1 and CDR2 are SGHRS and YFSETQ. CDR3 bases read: TGCGCCAGCAGCACCGGACAGGGAACCATGAACACTGAA. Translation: CASSTGQGTMNTE. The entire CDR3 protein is CASSTGQGTMNTEAFF.

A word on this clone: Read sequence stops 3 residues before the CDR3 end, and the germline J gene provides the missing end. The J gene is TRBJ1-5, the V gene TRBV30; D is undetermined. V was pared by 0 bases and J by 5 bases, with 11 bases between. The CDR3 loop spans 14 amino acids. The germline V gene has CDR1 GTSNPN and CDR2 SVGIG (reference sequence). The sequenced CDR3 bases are TGTGCCTGGAGTGTCATGGCGGTAGATCAGCCC. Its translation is CAWSVMAVDQP. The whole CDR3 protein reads CAWSVMAVDQPQHF.